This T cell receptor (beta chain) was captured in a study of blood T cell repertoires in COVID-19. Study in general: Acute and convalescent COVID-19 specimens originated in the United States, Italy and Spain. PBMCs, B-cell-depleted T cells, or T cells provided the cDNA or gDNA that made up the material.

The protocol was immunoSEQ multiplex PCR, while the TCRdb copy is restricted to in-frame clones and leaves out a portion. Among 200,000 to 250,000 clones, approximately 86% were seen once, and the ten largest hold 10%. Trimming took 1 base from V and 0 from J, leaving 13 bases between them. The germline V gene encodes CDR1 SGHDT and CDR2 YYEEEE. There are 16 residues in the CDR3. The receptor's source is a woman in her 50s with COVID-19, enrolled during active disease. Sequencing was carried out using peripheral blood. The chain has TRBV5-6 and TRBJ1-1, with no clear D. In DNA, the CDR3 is TGTGCCAGCAGCTTGATGGTTATTCGGTTGAACACTGAAGCTTTCTTT. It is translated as CASSLMVIRLNTEAFF.